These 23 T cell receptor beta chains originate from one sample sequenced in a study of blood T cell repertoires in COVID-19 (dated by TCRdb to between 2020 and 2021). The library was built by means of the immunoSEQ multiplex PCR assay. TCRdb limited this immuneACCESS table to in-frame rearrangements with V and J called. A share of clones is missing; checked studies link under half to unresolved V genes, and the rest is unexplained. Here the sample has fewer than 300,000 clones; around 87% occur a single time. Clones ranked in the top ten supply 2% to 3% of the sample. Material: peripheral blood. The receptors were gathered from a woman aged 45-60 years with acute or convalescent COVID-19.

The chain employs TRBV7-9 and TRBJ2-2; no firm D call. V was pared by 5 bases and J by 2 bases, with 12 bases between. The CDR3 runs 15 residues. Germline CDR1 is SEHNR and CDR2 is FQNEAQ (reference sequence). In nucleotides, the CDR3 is TGTGCCAGCAGCCGCCGCAACAGCAACACCGGGGAGCTGTTTTTT. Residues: CASSRRNSNTGELFF. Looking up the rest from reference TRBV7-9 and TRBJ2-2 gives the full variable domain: DTGVSQNPRHKITKRGQNVTFRCDPISEHNRLYWYRQTLGQGPEFLTYFQNEAQLEKSRLLSDRFSAERPKGSFSTLEIQRTEQGDSAMYLCASSRRNSNTGELFFGEGSRLTVL.

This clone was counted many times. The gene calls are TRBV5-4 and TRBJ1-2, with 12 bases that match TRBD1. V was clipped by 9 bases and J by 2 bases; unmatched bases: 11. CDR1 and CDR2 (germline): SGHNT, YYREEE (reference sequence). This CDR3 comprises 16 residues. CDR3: CATTPPGQGANYGYTF. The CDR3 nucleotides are TGTGCCACCACCCCTCCGGGACAGGGGGCGAACTATGGCTACACCTTC.

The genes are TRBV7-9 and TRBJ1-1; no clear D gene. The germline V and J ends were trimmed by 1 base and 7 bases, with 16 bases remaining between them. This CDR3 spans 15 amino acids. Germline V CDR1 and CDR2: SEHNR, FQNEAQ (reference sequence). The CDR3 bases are TGTGCCAGCAGCTTAGATAGACTCCTCCCCGGTGAAGCTTTCTTT. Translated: CASSLDRLLPGEAFF.

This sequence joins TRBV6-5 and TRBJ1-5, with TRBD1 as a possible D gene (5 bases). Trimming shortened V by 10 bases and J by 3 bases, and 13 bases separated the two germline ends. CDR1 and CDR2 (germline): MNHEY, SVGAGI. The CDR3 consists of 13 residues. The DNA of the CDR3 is TGTGCCACCAGGGACTCCAACAATCAGCCCCAGCATTTT. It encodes CATRDSNNQPQHF.

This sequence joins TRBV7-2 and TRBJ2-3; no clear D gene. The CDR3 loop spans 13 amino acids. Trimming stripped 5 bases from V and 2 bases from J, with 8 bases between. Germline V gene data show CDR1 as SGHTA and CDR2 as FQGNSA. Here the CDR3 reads CASSRTNTDTQYF. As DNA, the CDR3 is TGTGCCAGCAGCCGAACTAACACAGATACGCAGTATTTT.

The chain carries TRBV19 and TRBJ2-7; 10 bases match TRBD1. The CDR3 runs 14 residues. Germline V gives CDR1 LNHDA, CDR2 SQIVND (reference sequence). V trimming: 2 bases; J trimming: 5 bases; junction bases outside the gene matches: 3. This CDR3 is CASSIRQGADEQYF. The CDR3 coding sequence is TGTGCCAGTAGTATACGACAGGGGGCCGACGAGCAGTACTTC.

CDR3 sequence: CASSSGQGADGYTF. The CDR3 region has the DNA TGTGCCAGCAGCTCGGGACAGGGGGCGGATGGCTACACCTTC. The chain couples TRBV7-2 to TRBJ1-2, with 12 bases lining up with TRBD1. CDR1 and CDR2 (germline): SGHTA, FQGNSA. The junction had 3 bases not matched to a gene; V was cut back by 4 bases and J by 6 bases. The CDR3 consists of 14 residues.

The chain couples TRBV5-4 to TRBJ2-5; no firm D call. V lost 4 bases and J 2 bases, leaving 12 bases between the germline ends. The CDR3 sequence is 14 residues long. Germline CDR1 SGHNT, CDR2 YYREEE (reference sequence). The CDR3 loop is CASSPNWQQETQYF. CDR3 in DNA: TGTGCCAGCAGCCCCAATTGGCAGCAAGAGACCCAGTACTTC.

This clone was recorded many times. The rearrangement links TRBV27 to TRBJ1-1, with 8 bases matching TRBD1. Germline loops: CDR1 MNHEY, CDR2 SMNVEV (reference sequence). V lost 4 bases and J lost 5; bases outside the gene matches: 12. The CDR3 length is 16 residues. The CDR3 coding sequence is TGTGCCAGCAGTTCCTATGGACAGGGAATGGGTACTGAAGCTTTCTTT. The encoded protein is CASSSYGQGMGTEAFF.

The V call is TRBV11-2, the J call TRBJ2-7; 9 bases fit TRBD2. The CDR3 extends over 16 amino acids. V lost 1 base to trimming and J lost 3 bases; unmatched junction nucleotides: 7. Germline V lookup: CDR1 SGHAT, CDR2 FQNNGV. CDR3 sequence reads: CASSLAGGSGSYEQYF. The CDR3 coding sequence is TGTGCCAGCAGCTTAGCCGGGGGTAGCGGGAGCTACGAGCAGTACTTC.

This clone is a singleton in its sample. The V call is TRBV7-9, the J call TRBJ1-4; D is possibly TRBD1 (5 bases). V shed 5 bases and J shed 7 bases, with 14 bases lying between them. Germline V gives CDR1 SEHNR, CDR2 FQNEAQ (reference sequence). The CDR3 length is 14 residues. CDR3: CASSPLGGGEKLFF. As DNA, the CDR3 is TGTGCCAGCAGCCCTCTGGGGGGAGGTGAAAAACTGTTTTTT.

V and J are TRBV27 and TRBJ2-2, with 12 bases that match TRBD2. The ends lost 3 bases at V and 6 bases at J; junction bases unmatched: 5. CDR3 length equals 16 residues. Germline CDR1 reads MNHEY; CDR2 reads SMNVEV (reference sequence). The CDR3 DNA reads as TGTGCCAGCAGTTTTCCAACTAGCGGGAGGTCCGGGGAGCTGTTTTTT. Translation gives CASSFPTSGRSGELFF.

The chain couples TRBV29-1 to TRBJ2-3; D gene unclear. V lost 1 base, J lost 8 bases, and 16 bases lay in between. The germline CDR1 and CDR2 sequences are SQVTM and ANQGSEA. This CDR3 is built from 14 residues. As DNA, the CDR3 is TGCAGCGTTGAAGGCTCCGTCCCGTCGCGTACGCAGTATTTT. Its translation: CSVEGSVPSRTQYF.

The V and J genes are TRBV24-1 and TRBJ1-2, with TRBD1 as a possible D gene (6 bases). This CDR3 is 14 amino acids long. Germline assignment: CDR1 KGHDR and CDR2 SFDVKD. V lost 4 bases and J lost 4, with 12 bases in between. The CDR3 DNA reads TGTGCCACCAGTGAGAATGGACAGATCTATGGCTACACCTTC. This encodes CATSENGQIYGYTF.

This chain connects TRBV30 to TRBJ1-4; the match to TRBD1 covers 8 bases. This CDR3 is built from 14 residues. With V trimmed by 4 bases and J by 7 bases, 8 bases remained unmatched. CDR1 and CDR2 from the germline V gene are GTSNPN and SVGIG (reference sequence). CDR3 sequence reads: CAWNLQGATEKLFF. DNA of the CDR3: TGTGCCTGGAATCTTCAGGGGGCAACTGAAAAACTGTTTTTT. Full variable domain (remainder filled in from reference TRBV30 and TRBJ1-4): SQTIHQWPATLVQPVGSPLSLECTVEGTSNPNLYWYRQAAGRGLQLLFYSVGIGQISSEVPQNLSASRPQDRQFILSSKKLLLSDSGFYLCAWNLQGATEKLFFGSGTQLSVL.

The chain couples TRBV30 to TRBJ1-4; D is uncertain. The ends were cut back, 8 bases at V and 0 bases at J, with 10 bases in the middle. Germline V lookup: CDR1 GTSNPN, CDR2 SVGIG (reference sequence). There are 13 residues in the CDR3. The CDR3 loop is CAGSGATNEKLFF. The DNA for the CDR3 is TGTGCCGGAAGTGGCGCAACTAATGAAAAACTGTTTTTT.

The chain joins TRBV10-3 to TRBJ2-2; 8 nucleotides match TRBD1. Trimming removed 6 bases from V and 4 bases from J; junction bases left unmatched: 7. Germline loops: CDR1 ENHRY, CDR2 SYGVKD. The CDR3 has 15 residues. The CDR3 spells CAIRQGAGGTGELFF. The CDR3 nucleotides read TGTGCCATCAGGCAGGGGGCAGGGGGCACCGGGGAGCTGTTTTTT.

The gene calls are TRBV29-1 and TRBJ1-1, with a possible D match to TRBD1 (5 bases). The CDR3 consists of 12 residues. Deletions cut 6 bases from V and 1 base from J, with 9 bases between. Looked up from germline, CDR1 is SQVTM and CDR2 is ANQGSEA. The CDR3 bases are TGCAGCGTCACCAGGGAGAACACTGAAGCTTTCTTT. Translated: CSVTRENTEAFF.

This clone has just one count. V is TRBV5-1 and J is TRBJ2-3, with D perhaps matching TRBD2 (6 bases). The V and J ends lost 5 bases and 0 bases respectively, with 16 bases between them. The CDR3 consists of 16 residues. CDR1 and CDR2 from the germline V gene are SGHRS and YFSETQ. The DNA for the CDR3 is TGCGCCAGCAGTTCCCGGGACTTATCTAGCACAGATACGCAGTATTTT. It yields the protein CASSSRDLSSTDTQYF.

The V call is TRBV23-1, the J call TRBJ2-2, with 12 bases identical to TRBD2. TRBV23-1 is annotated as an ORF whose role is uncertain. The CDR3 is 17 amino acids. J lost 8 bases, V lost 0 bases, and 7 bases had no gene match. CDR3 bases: TGCGCCAGCAGTCAATCGCTCGGACTAGCGGGATGTGGGGAGCTGTTTTTT. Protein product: CASSQSLGLAGCGELFF.

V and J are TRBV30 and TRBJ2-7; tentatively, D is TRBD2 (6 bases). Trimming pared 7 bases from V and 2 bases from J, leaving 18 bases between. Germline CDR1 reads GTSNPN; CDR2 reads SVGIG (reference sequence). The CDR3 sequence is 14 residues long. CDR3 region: CALRRLVGAYEQYF. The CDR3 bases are TGTGCCTTAAGAAGACTAGTGGGGGCCTACGAGCAGTACTTC.

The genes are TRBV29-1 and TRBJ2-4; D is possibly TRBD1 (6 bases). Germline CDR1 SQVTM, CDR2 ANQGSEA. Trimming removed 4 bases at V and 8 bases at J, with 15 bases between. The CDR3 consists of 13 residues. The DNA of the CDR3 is TGCAGCGTTGGTTTTGGGGCAGGGGACATTCAGTACTTC. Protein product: CSVGFGAGDIQYF.

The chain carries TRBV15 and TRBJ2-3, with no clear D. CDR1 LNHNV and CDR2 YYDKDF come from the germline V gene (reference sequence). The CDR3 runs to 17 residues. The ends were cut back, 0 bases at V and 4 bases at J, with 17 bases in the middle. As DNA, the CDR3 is TGTGCCACCAGCAGAGATAGTTACGAGGTGGCGGCAGATACGCAGTATTTT. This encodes CATSRDSYEVAADTQYF.